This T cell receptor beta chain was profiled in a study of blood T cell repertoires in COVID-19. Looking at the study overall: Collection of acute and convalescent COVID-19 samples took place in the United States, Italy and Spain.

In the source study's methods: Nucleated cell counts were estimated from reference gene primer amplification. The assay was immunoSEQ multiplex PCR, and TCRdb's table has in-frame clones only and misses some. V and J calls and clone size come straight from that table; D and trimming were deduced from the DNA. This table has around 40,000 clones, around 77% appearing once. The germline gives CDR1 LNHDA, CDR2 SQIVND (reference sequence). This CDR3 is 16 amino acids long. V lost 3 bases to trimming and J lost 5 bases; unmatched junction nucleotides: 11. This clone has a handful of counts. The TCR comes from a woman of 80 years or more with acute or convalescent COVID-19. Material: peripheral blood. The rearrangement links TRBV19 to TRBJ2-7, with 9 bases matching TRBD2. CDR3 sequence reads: CASSIIGSGSRNEQYF. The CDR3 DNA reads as TGTGCCAGTAGTATTATCGGTAGCGGGAGTCGCAACGAGCAGTACTTC.